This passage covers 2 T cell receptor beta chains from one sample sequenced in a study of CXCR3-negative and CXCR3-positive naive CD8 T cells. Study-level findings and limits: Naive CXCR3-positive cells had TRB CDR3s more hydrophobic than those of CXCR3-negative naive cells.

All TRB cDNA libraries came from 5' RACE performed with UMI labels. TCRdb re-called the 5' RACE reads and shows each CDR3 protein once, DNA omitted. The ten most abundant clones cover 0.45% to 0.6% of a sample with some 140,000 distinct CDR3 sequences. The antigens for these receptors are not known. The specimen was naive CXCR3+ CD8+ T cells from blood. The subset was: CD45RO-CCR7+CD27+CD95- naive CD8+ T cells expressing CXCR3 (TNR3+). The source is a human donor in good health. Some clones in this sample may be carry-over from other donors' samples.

Here the CDR3 reads CSVEGTDTQYF. The chain carries TRBV29-1 and TRBJ2-3. This CDR3 contains 11 residues. Germline V CDR1 and CDR2: SQVTM, ANQGSEA.

CDR3 protein: CASSEGALRELFF. The chain combines TRBV2 with TRBJ2-2. Germline CDR1 SNHLY, CDR2 FYNNEI. The CDR3 runs to 13 residues.